The text below deals with one TCR beta chain. Its antigen remains unknown. V trimming: 0 bases; J trimming: 6 bases; junction bases outside the gene matches: 3. CDR1 and CDR2 from the germline V gene are SGDLS and YYNGEE. This CDR3 region has 13 residues. Only in-frame clones appear in the TCRdb table, and some are missing; sequencing was by immunoSEQ multiplex PCR. The sample carries tens of thousands of clones, about 91% recorded once. The record originates from a study of T cell responses to AZD1222 COVID-19 vaccine. Study-level information: Second-dose groups at about 4 or about 12 weeks were pooled.

Overall study results and limits: Per reports, nearly half of all spike-specific TCRs target regions that are unmutated in variants. The CD4 TCRs associated with vaccination extended across spike and predominated at 160-218 and 743-854. Seropositive at baseline were only a handful of AZD1222 recipients.

Sequences were derived from peripheral blood, sampled on day 0 of AZD1222 vaccination. The source is an adult in good health. The J gene is TRBJ2-7, the V gene TRBV9; TRBD2 matches 7 bases. CDR3 loop: CASSVVSGSEQYF. The CDR3 nucleotides are TGTGCCAGCAGCGTAGTTAGCGGGTCCGAGCAGTACTTC.